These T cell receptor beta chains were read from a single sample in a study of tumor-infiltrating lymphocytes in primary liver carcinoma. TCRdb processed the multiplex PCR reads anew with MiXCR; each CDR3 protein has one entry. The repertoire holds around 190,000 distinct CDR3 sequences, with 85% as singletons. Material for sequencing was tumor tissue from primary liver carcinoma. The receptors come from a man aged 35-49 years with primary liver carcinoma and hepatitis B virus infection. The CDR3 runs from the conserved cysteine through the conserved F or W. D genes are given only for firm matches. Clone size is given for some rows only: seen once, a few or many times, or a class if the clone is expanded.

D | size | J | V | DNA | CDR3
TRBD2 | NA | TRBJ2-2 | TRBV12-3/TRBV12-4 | TGTGCCAGCAGCCCTTGGAGCGGGATCACCGGGGAGCTGTTTTTT | CASSPWSGITGELFF
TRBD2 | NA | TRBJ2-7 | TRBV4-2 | TGTGCCAGCGGCGTTAGCGGGAAATACGAGCGGTACTTC | CASGVSGKYERYF
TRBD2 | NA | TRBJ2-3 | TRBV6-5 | TGTGACAGCAGAACAGAAGCGGGGAGGTTGGAAACGCAGTATTTT | CDSRTEAGRLETQYF
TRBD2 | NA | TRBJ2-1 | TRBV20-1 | TGCAGTGCTAGCAGTTGGCGGGAGATCAATGAGCAGTTCTTC | CSASSWREINEQFF
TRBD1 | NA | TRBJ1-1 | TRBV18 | TGTGCAAGCTCACCACGGTCGGGGACAGGGGATAACACTGAAACTTTCTTT | CASSPRSGTGDNTETFF
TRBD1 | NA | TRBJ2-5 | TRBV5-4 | TGTGCCAGCAGCGGAACCACAGGGGGGAGGATGGAGACACACTACTTC | CASSGTTGGRMETHYF
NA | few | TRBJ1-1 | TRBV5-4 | TGTGCCAGCAGCGCCGACAGGATTGTAGGAGCTTTCTTT | CASSADRIVGAFF
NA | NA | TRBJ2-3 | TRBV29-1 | TGCTGCGTCGCTGAAGTGGGCGGACGTAGCACAGATACGCAGTATTTT | CCVAEVGGRSTDTQYF
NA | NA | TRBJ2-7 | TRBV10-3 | TGTGCCATAAGGAGAGATCGGGGGGCTTCCCACAAGCAGTACTTC | CAIRRDRGASHKQYF
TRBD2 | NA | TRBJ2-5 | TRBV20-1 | TGCAGTGCTAGATATAAGACTAGCGGGAGTGAGACCCAGTACTTT | CSARYKTSGSETQYF
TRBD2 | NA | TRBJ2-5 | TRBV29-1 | TGTAGCGTTAGGACTAGCGGGGGTTGGGCAGAGACCCAGTACTTC | CSVRTSGGWAETQYF
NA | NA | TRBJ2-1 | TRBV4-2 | TGTGCCAGCAGTCAAGACTGGGGGGGCGAGCAGTTCTTC | CASSQDWGGEQFF
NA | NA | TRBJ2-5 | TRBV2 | TGTACCAGCAGTGATTCGGGGAGCCAAGAGACCCAGTACTTC | CTSSDSGSQETQYF
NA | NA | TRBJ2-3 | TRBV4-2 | TGTGCTAGCAGCCAAGATTTAAGGCCGAATACGCAGTATTTT | CASSQDLRPNTQYF
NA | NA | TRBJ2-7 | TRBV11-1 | TGTGCCAGTAGCTCATCACGGGACTCCTCCTACGAGCATTACTTC | CASSSSRDSSYEHYF
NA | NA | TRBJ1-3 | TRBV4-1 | TGCGCCAGCAGCCTCGATATAATCGCGTTTGTAAACACCATATATTTT | CASSLDIIAFVNTIYF
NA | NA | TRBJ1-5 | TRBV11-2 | TGTGCCAGCAGGCTAAAAGGGGGACTGACGAATCAACCGCAGCATTTT | CASRLKGGLTNQPQHF
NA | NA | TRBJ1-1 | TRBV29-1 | TGTAGCGTTCTTCGGACAGACCGCTACACTGAAGCTCTCTTT | CSVLRTDRYTEALF
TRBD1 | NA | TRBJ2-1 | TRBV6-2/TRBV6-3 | TGTGCCAGCAGAGGGACAGGGCATCCCAATGAACAGTTCTTC | CASRGTGHPNEQFF
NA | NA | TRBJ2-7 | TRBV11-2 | TGTGCCAGCAGCTTAGAGGTAACATCCTACGAGCAGTACTTC | CASSLEVTSYEQYF
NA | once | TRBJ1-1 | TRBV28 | TGTGCCAGCACGTCAGGGGTTATCATGAACACTGAAACTTTATTT | CASTSGVIMNTETLF
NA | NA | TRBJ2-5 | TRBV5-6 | TGCGCCAGCAGCTTCCTGGGGACCCGGTACTTC | CASSFLGTRYF
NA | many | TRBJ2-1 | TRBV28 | TGTGCCAGCAGTCCCTTCACTGGGTACAATGAGCAGTTCTTC | CASSPFTGYNEQFF
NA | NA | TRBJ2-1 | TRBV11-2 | TGTGCCAGCATCATAGGAACAAGGCCTACGGAAGAGCAGTTCTTC | CASIIGTRPTEEQFF
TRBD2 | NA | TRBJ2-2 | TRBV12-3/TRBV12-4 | TGTACCACAACCATGACTAGCGGGACGAACACCGGGGAGCTGTTTTTT | CTTTMTSGTNTGELFF
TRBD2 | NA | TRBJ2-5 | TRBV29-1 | TGCGGCGTTGAAGGGACTAGGAAGGAGAACCAGTACTTC | CGVEGTRKENQYF
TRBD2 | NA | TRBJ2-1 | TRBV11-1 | TGTGCCAGCAGCACTCCCCCTGCTAGCGGGTTTAGCTCCTACAGTAAGCAGTTCTTC | CASSTPPASGFSSYSKQFF
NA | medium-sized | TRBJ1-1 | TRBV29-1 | TGCAGCGTTAGGAACACTGAAGCTTTCTTT | CSVRNTEAFF
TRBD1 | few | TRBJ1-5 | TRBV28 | TGTGCCAGCAGTTTGACAGGGGGAACACAGCCCCATCATTTT | CASSLTGGTQPHHF
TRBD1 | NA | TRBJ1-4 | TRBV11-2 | TGTGACAGCAGCCTCGGACAGGGGGCGGAAAAACTGTTCTTT | CDSSLGQGAEKLFF
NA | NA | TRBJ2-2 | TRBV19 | TGTGCCAGTAGTAGAGGCTGGTCGAACACCGGGGAGCTGTTTTTT | CASSRGWSNTGELFF
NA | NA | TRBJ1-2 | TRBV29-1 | TGCAGGGTTAGGAGCCTCTATGGCTACACCTTC | CRVRSLYGYTF
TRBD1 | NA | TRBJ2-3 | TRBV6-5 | TGTGCCAGCAGTTACGGTCGTACAGGGGGCATCACAGATACACAGTATTTT | CASSYGRTGGITDTQYF
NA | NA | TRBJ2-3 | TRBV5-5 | TGTGCCAGCAGCCCGACCTCGACCGATGATACGCACTATTTT | CASSPTSTDDTHYF
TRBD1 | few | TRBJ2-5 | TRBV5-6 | TGTGCCAGCAGCTCAGGCCGACAGGGTCTGTCCCAGTACTTC | CASSSGRQGLSQYF
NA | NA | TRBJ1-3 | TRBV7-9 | TGTGCCAGCAGCCGGGACTCGAGCTCTGTAAATACCATAAATTTT | CASSRDSSSVNTINF
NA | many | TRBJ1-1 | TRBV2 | TGTGCCAGCAACGAGCAGGCCAACACTGAAGCTTTCTTT | CASNEQANTEAFF
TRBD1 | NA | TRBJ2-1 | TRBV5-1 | TGCGCCGGCAGCTTAACAGGGGTCAGTGAGCAGTTCTTC | CAGSLTGVSEQFF
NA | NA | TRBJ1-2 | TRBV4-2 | TGTGCCAACAGCCAATCGGGGGTCGGGGTCTATGGGTACACCTTC | CANSQSGVGVYGYTF
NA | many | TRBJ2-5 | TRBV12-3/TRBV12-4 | TGTGCCAGCAGTTTTTCGGTGCAACGAGTCCAAGAGACCCAGTACTTC | CASSFSVQRVQETQYF
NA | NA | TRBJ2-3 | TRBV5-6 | TGTGCCAGCAACCCGGGAAGGCTCACAGATACGCAGTATTTT | CASNPGRLTDTQYF
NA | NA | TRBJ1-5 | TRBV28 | TGTACCAGCAGTCAAGACAGGTGGGGGCCTCAGCATTTT | CTSSQDRWGPQHF
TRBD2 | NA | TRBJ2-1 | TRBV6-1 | TGTACCGGGTTAGCGGGAGAACTTAGCCATGAGCAGTCCTTC | CTGLAGELSHEQSF
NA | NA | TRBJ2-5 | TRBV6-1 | TGTGCCAACAGTGAAGTCGGAGCCTTGGGGGACCTGATAAGGGAGACCCAGTACTTC | CANSEVGALGDLIRETQYF
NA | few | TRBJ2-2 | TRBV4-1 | TGCGCTAGCAGCCACCCCGTAGCCGGGGAGCTGTTTTTT | CASSHPVAGELFF
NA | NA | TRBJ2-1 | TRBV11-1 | TGTGCCAGAAGCTCCTCCTCTGTCCCCTCCTACTATGAGCAGTTCTTC | CARSSSSVPSYYEQFF
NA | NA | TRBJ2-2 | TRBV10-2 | TGCGCCAGCCAGACCTTAGGGACCGGGGAGCTGTTTTTT | CASQTLGTGELFF
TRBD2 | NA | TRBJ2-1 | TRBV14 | TGTGTCAACAGTGCCGTAGCGGGATGGGTAAACAATGAGCAATTCTTC | CVNSAVAGWVNNEQFF
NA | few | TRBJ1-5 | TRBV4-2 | TGTGCCAGCAGCCAAGGTCAGCTAGTTGCAGATACGCAGCATTTT | CASSQGQLVADTQHF